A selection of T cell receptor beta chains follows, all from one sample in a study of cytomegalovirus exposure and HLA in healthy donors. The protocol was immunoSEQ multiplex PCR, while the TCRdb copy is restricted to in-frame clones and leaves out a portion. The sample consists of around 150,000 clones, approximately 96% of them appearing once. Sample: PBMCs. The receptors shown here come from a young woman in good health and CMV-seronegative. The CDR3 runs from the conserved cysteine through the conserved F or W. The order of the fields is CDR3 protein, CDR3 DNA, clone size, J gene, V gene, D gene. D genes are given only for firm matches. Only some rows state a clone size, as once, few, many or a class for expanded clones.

CDR3: CASSTGTGVPYEQYF; DNA: TGTGCCAGCAGCACCGGGACAGGCGTTCCCTACGAGCAGTACTTC; size: NA; J: TRBJ2-7; V: TRBV5-8; D: TRBD1
CDR3: CASSLQGNSYEQYF; DNA: TGTGCCAGCAGCTTGCAGGGTAACTCCTACGAGCAGTACTTC; size: NA; J: TRBJ2-7; V: TRBV7-3; D: NA
CDR3: CASSPWEGRNTEAFF; DNA: TGTGCCAGTAGTCCCTGGGAGGGGAGGAACACTGAAGCTTTCTTT; size: NA; J: TRBJ1-1; V: TRBV19; D: NA
CDR3: CASSLGSPYNEQFF; DNA: TGTGCCAGCAGTCTGGGGAGCCCCTACAATGAGCAGTTCTTC; size: NA; J: TRBJ2-1; V: TRBV2; D: NA
CDR3: CASSPKTTGSEQPQHF; DNA: TGTGCCAGCTCACCGAAAACGACAGGGTCTGAACAGCCCCAGCATTTT; size: NA; J: TRBJ1-5; V: TRBV18; D: TRBD1
CDR3: CASSQTGGGTDTQYF; DNA: TGTGCCAGCAGCCAAACAGGGGGCGGCACAGATACGCAGTATTTT; size: once; J: TRBJ2-3; V: TRBV27; D: TRBD1
CDR3: CASSVAGLAGYEQYF; DNA: TGTGCCAGCAGCGTAGCTGGACTAGCCGGATACGAGCAGTACTTC; size: NA; J: TRBJ2-7; V: TRBV9; D: TRBD2
CDR3: CAISHGDSRNTGELFF; DNA: TGTGCCATCAGTCACGGGGACAGCAGGAACACCGGGGAGCTGTTTTTT; size: once; J: TRBJ2-2; V: TRBV10-3; D: TRBD1
CDR3: CASGQPRGTNEKLFF; DNA: TGTGCCAGTGGACAGCCAAGGGGGACTAATGAAAAACTGTTTTTT; size: NA; J: TRBJ1-4; V: TRBV19; D: NA
CDR3: CASSSRGGEGETQYF; DNA: TGCGCCAGCAGCTCGCGCGGGGGGGAGGGAGAGACCCAGTACTTC; size: NA; J: TRBJ2-5; V: TRBV5-1; D: TRBD2
CDR3: CAISGYSSTGELFF; DNA: TGTGCCATCAGTGGATACTCCTCCACCGGGGAGCTGTTTTTT; size: NA; J: TRBJ2-2; V: TRBV10-3; D: NA
CDR3: CASSPSGVSYEQYF; DNA: TGTGCCAGCAGCCCCTCAGGGGTTTCCTACGAGCAGTACTTC; size: NA; J: TRBJ2-7; V: TRBV27; D: NA
CDR3: CASSEYAGTNNYGYTF; DNA: TGTGCCAGCAGTGAATATGCAGGGACAAATAACTATGGCTACACCTTC; size: NA; J: TRBJ1-2; V: TRBV6-1; D: NA
CDR3: CASSPLTGTGGPDTQYF; DNA: TGTGCCAGCTCACCACTAACCGGGACAGGGGGCCCAGATACGCAGTATTTT; size: NA; J: TRBJ2-3; V: TRBV18; D: TRBD1
CDR3: CASSLSAQPQHF; DNA: TGTGCCAGCAGTTTATCAGCTCAGCCCCAGCATTTT; size: NA; J: TRBJ1-5; V: TRBV27; D: NA
CDR3: CSVGKGGTGVWEQYF; DNA: TGCAGCGTTGGCAAGGGGGGGACAGGAGTTTGGGAGCAGTACTTC; size: NA; J: TRBJ2-7; V: TRBV29-1; D: NA
CDR3: CASSPVSGFTDTQYF; DNA: TGTGCCAGCTCACCGGTGTCGGGGTTCACAGATACGCAGTATTTT; size: NA; J: TRBJ2-3; V: TRBV18; D: NA
CDR3: CASSLLAVGYTDTQYF; DNA: TGCGCCAGCAGCTTACTAGCGGTGGGGTACACAGATACGCAGTATTTT; size: NA; J: TRBJ2-3; V: TRBV5-1; D: TRBD2
CDR3: CASSPRMGRGLSYEQYF; DNA: TGTGCCAGCAGCCCTAGGATGGGGAGGGGACTCTCCTACGAGCAGTACTTC; size: NA; J: TRBJ2-7; V: TRBV7-9; D: TRBD2
CDR3: CASSLINEKLFF; DNA: TGTGCCAGCAGCCTAATTAATGAAAAACTGTTTTTT; size: once; J: TRBJ1-4; V: TRBV11-2; D: NA
CDR3: CASSPGRNEKLFF; DNA: TGTGCCAGCTCACCAGGGCGTAATGAAAAACTGTTTTTT; size: NA; J: TRBJ1-4; V: TRBV18; D: NA
CDR3: CASSLGWRTGSEKLFF; DNA: TGCGCCAGCAGCTTGGGATGGAGGACAGGGAGTGAAAAACTGTTTTTT; size: NA; J: TRBJ1-4; V: TRBV5-1; D: TRBD1
CDR3: CASSLGGPETQYF; DNA: TGCGCCAGCAGCTTGGGGGGGCCAGAGACCCAGTACTTC; size: NA; J: TRBJ2-5; V: TRBV5-1; D: NA
CDR3: CASSLSSDWQFF; DNA: TGTGCCAGCAGCTTGAGTTCGGACTGGCAGTTCTTC; size: NA; J: TRBJ2-1; V: TRBV5-8; D: NA
CDR3: CASSLDGQGAVYGYTF; DNA: TGTGCCAGCAGCTTGGACGGACAGGGGGCTGTCTATGGCTACACCTTC; size: NA; J: TRBJ1-2; V: TRBV5-4; D: TRBD1
CDR3: CASRRGINYGYTF; DNA: TGTGCCAGCAGGCGCGGGATAAACTATGGCTACACCTTC; size: NA; J: TRBJ1-2; V: TRBV6-5; D: NA
CDR3: CASSVVPGAGGSSYNEQFF; DNA: TGTGCCAGCAGCGTAGTTCCTGGGGCGGGGGGCAGCTCCTACAATGAGCAGTTCTTC; size: once; J: TRBJ2-1; V: TRBV9; D: TRBD2
CDR3: CASSGTGTGYTF; DNA: TGTGCCAGCAGTGGCACAGGTACTGGCTACACCTTC; size: NA; J: TRBJ1-2; V: TRBV2; D: NA
CDR3: CASSSSGGAYTGELFF; DNA: TGTGCCAGTAGTTCTAGCGGGGGGGCCTACACCGGGGAGCTGTTTTTT; size: NA; J: TRBJ2-2; V: TRBV19; D: TRBD2
CDR3: CASSPPSVTEAFF; DNA: TGTGCCAGCAGCCCACCCTCGGTCACTGAAGCTTTCTTT; size: NA; J: TRBJ1-1; V: TRBV7-9; D: NA
CDR3: CASSVETGAHSGNTIYF; DNA: TGTGCCAGCAGCGTAGAGACAGGGGCTCACTCTGGAAACACCATATATTTT; size: NA; J: TRBJ1-3; V: TRBV9; D: TRBD1
CDR3: CSAVAGGGYTF; DNA: TGCAGTGCTGTGGCAGGGGGTGGCTACACCTTC; size: NA; J: TRBJ1-2; V: TRBV20-1; D: TRBD1
CDR3: CASSSTQGAGANVLTF; DNA: TGTGCCAGCAGTTCGACCCAGGGGGCTGGGGCCAACGTCCTGACTTTC; size: NA; J: TRBJ2-6; V: TRBV27; D: TRBD1
CDR3: CASSAGQVNTEAFF; DNA: TGTGCCAGTAGTGCTGGACAGGTGAACACTGAAGCTTTCTTT; size: NA; J: TRBJ1-1; V: TRBV19; D: TRBD1
CDR3: CASSLWGGGAASYEQYF; DNA: TGTGCCAGCAGTTTATGGGGCGGGGGGGCGGCAAGCTACGAGCAGTACTTC; size: once; J: TRBJ2-7; V: TRBV27; D: TRBD2
CDR3: CASRDSSYNEQFF; DNA: TGTGCCAGTAGGGACAGCTCCTACAATGAGCAGTTCTTC; size: NA; J: TRBJ2-1; V: TRBV6-5; D: TRBD1
CDR3: CASSLVGSSEKLFF; DNA: TGTGCCAGCAGCTTAGTAGGTAGTAGCGAAAAACTGTTTTTT; size: once; J: TRBJ1-4; V: TRBV7-9; D: NA